This T cell receptor (beta chain) was found in a study of cytomegalovirus exposure and HLA in healthy donors. TCRdb keeps only in-frame clones here, not all; method: immunoSEQ multiplex PCR. The table lists 150,000 to 180,000 clones, around 83% of them singletons, with approximately 2% in the top ten. The ends were cut back, 2 bases at V and 1 base at J, with 11 bases in the middle. This CDR3 spans 16 amino acids. Per the germline V gene, CDR1 is MNHNY and CDR2 is SVGAGI (reference sequence). Sequencing input: PBMCs. V and J are TRBV6-6 and TRBJ2-2; perhaps TRBD2 as D (6 bases). The receptor was derived from a human donor in good health. The CDR3 DNA follows: TGTGCCAGCAGTTACGGGGGGAAGGGGAACACCGGGGAGCTGTTTTTT. Encoded protein: CASSYGGKGNTGELFF.